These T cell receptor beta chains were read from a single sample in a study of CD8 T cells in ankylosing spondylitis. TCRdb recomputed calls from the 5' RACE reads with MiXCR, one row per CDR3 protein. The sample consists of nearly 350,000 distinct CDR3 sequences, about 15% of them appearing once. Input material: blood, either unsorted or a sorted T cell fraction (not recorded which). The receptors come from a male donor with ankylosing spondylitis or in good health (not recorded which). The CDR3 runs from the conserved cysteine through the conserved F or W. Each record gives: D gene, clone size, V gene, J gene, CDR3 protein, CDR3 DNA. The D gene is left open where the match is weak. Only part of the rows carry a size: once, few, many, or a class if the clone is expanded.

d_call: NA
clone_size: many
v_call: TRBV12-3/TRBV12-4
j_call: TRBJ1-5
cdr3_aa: CASSSQGYSNQPQHF
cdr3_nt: TGTGCCAGCAGTTCACAGGGCTATAGCAATCAGCCCCAGCATTTT

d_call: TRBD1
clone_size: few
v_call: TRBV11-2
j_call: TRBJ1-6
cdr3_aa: CASSYTGQDNSPLHF
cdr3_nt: TGTGCCAGCAGTTATACGGGACAGGATAATTCACCCCTCCACTTT

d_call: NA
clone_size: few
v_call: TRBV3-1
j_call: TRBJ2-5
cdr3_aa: CASSQTRTPTETQYF
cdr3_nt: TGTGCCAGCAGCCAAACGAGAACTCCTACAGAGACCCAGTACTTC

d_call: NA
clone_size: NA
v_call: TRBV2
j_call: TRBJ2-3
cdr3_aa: CASSEGGYTDTQYF
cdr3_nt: TGTGCCAGCAGTGAAGGCGGTTACACAGATACGCAGTATTTT

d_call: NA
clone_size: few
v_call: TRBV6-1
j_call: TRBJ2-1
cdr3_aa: CASSQFGAGKFNEQFF
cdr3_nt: TGTGCCAGCAGTCAGTTCGGAGCGGGCAAATTCAATGAGCAGTTCTTC

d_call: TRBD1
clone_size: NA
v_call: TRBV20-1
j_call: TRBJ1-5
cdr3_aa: CSALYAAGGDQPQHF
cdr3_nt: TGCAGTGCCCTATATGCGGCAGGGGGGGATCAGCCCCAGCATTTT

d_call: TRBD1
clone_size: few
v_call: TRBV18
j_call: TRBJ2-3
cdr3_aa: CASSRDSDTDTQYF
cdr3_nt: TGTGCCAGCTCACGGGACAGCGACACAGATACGCAGTATTTT

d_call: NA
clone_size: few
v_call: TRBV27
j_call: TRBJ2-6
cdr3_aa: CASSPSSGERSGANVLTF
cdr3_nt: TGTGCCAGCAGCCCCTCTTCAGGGGAAAGAAGTGGGGCCAACGTCCTGACTTTC

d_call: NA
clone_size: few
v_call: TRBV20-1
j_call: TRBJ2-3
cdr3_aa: CSARWGTSTDTQYF
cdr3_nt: TGCAGTGCTAGATGGGGGACCAGCACAGATACGCAGTATTTT

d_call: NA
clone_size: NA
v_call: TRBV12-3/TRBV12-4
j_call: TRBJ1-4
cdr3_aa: CASSLQDSGEKLFF
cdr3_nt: TGTGCCAGCAGTTTACAGGATTCCGGTGAAAAACTGTTTTTT

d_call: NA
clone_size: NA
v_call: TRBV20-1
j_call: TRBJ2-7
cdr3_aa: CSAREGQNYEQYF
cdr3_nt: TGCAGTGCTAGGGAGGGACAAAACTACGAGCAGTACTTC

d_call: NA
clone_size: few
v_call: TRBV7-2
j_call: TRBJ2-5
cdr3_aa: CASSSDRLGAQYF
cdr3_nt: TGTGCCAGCAGCTCGGATCGTCTCGGGGCCCAGTACTTC

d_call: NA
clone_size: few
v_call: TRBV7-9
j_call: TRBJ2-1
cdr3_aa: CASSLAFGEQFF
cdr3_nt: TGTGCCAGCAGCTTAGCCTTTGGAGAGCAGTTCTTC

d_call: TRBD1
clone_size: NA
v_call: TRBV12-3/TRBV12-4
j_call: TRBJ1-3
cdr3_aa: CASSGDRGLSGNTIYF
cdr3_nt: TGTGCCAGCAGTGGGGACAGGGGCCTCTCTGGAAACACCATATATTTT

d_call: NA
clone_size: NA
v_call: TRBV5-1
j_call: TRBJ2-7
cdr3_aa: CASSLSLMSDEQYF
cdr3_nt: TGCGCCAGCAGCTTGAGCCTCATGAGCGACGAGCAGTACTTC

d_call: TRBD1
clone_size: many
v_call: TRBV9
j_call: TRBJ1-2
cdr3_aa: CASSRDREGGYTF
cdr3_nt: TGTGCCAGCAGCCGGGACAGGGAGGGTGGCTACACCTTC

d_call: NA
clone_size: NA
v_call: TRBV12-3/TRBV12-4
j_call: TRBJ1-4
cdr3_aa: CASSAREGHEKLFF
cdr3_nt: TGTGCCAGCAGCGCCCGGGAGGGTCATGAAAAACTGTTTTTT

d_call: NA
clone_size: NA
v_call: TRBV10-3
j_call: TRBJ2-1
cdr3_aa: CAISEGFSYNEQFF
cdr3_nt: TGTGCCATCAGTGAAGGCTTCTCCTACAATGAGCAGTTCTTC

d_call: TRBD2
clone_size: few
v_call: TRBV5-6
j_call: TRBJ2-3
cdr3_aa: CASRMGLAGADTQYF
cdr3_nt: TGTGCCAGCAGAATGGGACTAGCGGGAGCAGATACGCAGTATTTT